This T cell receptor beta chain was captured by sequencing in a study of identical twins. The study, taken as a whole, reports: Donors were not followed over many years; analysis was cross-sectional. Cord blood beta clonotypes present at high abundance carried fewer insertions; no such pattern appeared in memory repertoires. Out-of-frame alpha sequences common to twins exhibited an excess of low generation probability.

This CDR3 is 13 amino acids long. Germline V lookup: CDR1 WSHSY, CDR2 SAAADI. V was pared by 6 bases and J by 8 bases, with 15 bases between. From the 5' RACE reads, TCRdb called clonotypes with MiXCR, one entry per CDR3 protein. The sample comprises under 900,000 distinct CDR3 sequences, about 12% of which are singletons, and around 1.6% rests with the top ten. This clonotype was detected ten times or more. Its target is unknown. This sample was also put to use in a study of yellow fever vaccine responses in identical twins. That publication notes: As reported, the vaccine T cell response of twins seemed partly convergent and partly personalized.

Sequencing input: PBMCs. V and J are TRBV10-2 and TRBJ2-3; a possible D gene is TRBD1 (6 bases). This TCR was recovered from a young woman in good health. CDR3 in DNA: TGCGCCAGCAGCGCAGGGGCGTTGTCTACGCAGTATTTT. This encodes CASSAGALSTQYF.